This T cell receptor (beta chain) was sequenced during a study of T-cell memory formation after mild COVID-19 (dated by TCRdb to the early 2020s). Regarding the study in general: Most TCR sequence clusters were specific to one of the two donors. The cohort was made up of two young adult volunteers, one female and one male, who were previously healthy. In a couple of donors, T-cell clones that expanded and contracted after mild COVID-19 were followed by sequencing TCRalpha and TCRbeta repertoires longitudinally. Overall study outcomes, separate from this receptor: The detection of some responding clones in pre-infection memory suggests that pre-existing cross-reactive memory T cells joined the SARS-CoV-2 response. Balanced CD4/CD8 phenotypes were observed for clones contracting from day 15 to 85, whereas a bias towards CD4+ was observed for a second wave of clones expanding from day 15 to 37. The study covered only a couple of mild cases, and larger cohorts including severe cases with pre-infection samples were considered necessary. Whether the second-wave clones peaking on day 37 were SARS-CoV-2 specific was not confirmed. Contracting CD4+ clones were located mainly in the CM and EM memory subsets, whereas CD8+ clones were found to be enriched in EMRA.

Its CDR3 holds 15 amino acids, cysteine through phenylalanine. The only DNA kept is the CDR3, 45 bases in frame from the first base. CDR1 and CDR2, per the germline V gene (reference sequence), are LNHNV and YYDKDF. Germline trimming: 5 bases from V, 2 bases from J; junction bases outside gene matches: 7. About this clonotype itself: Which antigen it targets is not known. Nothing much larger sits one base from this clone, and base qualities are not available.

Ficoll-Paque density gradient centrifugation was used to isolate PBMCs. Sequencing used an Illumina NovaSeq 6000. Using 5'RACE with constant-segment primers, TCRalpha and TCRbeta cDNA libraries were constructed, with sample barcodes and unique molecular identifiers added in the process. Trizol reagent was used to extract RNA from every sample. Libraries were amplified in two PCR steps, with a second sample barcode and Illumina TruSeq adapters added in the second step. The libraries were sequenced on an Illumina NovaSeq using 2 x 150 bp paired-end reads. In the source study's methods: Reads were demultiplexed and collapsed into UMI-guided consensus sequences with migec v1.2.7. Using mixcr v2.1.11, UMI consensuses were aligned to TRA and TRB V and J templates and then assembled into clonotypes. Expanded or contracted clonotypes were those called significant by both edgeR and NoisET, with noise models trained on biological replicates. For edgeR calls, a false discovery rate-adjusted p below 0.01 and a log2 fold-change threshold of 1 were applied. As an exploratory analysis of dynamics, max-normalized trajectories of the 1000 most abundant clonotypes were examined with PCA combined with hierarchical clustering. Separately sequenced CD4+ and CD8+ repertoires were used to assign a CD4 or CD8 phenotype to each responding clone. TCRdb reworked the public reads: Q25 trimming with fastp, MiXCR clone assembly, productive beta chains retained. A single entry per CDR3 protein holds the most common genes and DNA from its merged rows. The V and J calls reflect TCRdb's pipeline rather than the authors' work. Recorded for this sample are 400,000 or so distinct CDR3 sequences; 15% to 25% of them occurred a single time. Around 9.2% of the sample is in the top ten clones.

This receptor was identified in an adult woman who had mild COVID-19 (a few samples of this study predate the infection). The sample titles of this study are shuffled in the database, so cell type and time point are left out; the donor was told from shared clones. Sequencing input: PBMCs or a T cell subset sorted from them (not recorded which). The chain links TRBV15 with TRBJ2-3; the junction holds 7 bases that match TRBD2. The CDR3 loop reads CATSEGLSHTDTQYF. Read as DNA, the sequence is TGTGCCACCAGCGAGGGACTAAGCCACACAGATACGCAGTATTTT.